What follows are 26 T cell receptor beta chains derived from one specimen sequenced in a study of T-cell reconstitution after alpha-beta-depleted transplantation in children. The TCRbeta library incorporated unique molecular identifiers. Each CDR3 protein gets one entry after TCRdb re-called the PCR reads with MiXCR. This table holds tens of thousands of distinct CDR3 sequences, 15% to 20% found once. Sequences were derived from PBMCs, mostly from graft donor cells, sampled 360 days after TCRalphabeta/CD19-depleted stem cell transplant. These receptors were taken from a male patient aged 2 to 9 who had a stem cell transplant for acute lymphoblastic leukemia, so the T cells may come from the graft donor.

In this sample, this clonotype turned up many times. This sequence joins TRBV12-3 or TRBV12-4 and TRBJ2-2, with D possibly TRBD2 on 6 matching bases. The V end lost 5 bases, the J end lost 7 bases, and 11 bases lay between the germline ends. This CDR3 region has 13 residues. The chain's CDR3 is CASSGGTGGELFF. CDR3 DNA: TGTGCCAGCAGTGGGGGGACGGGCGGGGAGCTGTTTTTT.

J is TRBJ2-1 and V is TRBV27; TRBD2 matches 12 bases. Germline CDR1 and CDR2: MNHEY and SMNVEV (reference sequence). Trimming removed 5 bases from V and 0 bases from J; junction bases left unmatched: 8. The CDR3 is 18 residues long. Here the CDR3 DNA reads TGTGCCAGCAGTCCCCTAGCGGGAGGGCGGAGCTCCTACAATGAGCAGTTCTTC. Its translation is CASSPLAGGRSSYNEQFF.

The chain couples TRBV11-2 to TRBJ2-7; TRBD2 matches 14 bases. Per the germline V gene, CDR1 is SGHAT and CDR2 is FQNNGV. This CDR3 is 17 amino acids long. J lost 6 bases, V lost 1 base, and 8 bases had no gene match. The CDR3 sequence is CASSLGAGGLAGGEQYF. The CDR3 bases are TGTGCCAGCAGCTTAGGCGCGGGAGGACTAGCGGGAGGCGAGCAGTACTTC.

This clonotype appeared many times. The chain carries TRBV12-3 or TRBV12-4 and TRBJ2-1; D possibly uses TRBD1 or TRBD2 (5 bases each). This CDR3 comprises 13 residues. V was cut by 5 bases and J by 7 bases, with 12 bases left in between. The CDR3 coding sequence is TGTGCCAGCAGTAAGAATTGGGGGAATGAGCAGTTCTTC. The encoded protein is CASSKNWGNEQFF.

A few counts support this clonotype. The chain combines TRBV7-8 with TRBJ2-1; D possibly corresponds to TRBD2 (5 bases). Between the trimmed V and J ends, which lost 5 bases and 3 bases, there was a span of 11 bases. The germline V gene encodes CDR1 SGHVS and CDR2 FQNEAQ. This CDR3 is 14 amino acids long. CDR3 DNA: TGTGCCAGCAGCGTAACCGGGGTCTACAATGAGCAGTTCTTC. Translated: CASSVTGVYNEQFF.

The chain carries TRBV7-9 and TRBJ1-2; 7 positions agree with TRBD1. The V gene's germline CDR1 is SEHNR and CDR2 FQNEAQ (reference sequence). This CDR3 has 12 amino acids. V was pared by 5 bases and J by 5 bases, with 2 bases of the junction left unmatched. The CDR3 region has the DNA TGTGCCAGCAGCCAACAGGGGTATGGCTACACCTTC. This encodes CASSQQGYGYTF.

CDR3 loop: CASSPPPGELFF. CDR3 in DNA: TGCGCCAGCAGCCCCCCTCCCGGGGAGCTGTTTTTT. The chain employs TRBV5-1 and TRBJ2-2; D is unclear. This CDR3 contains 12 residues. The germline gives CDR1 SGHRS, CDR2 YFSETQ. With 4 bases removed from V and 6 bases from J, the gap between germline ends came to 7 bases.

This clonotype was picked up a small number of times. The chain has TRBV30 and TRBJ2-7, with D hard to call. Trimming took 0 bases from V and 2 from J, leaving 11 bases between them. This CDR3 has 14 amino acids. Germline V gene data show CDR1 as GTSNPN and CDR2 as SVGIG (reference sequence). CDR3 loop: CAWSVGPYTYEQYF. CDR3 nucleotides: TGTGCCTGGAGTGTAGGCCCTTATACCTACGAGCAGTACTTC.

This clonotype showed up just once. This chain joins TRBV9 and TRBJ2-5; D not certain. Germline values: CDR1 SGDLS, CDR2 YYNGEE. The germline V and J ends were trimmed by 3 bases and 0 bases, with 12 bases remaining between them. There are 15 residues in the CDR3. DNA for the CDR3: TGTGCCAGCAGCGACAATCCCAAGTACCAAGAGACCCAGTACTTC. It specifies CASSDNPKYQETQYF.

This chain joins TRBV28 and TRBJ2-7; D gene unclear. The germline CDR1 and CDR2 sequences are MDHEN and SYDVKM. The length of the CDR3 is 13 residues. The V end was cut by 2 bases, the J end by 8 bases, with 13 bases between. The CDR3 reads CASSLDRPIQQYF. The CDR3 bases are TGTGCCAGCAGTTTAGATCGGCCCATCCAGCAGTACTTC. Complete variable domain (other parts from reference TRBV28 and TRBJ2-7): DVKVTQSSRYLVKRTGEKVFLECVQDMDHENMFWYRQDPGLGLRLIYFSYDVKMKEKGDIPEGYSVSREKKERFSLILESASTNQTSMYLCASSLDRPIQQYFGPGTRLTVT.

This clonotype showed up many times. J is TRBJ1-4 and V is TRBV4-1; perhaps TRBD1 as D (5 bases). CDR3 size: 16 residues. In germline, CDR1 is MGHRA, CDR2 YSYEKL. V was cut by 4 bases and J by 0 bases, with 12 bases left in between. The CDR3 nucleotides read TGCGCCAGCAGCCCTCCTCAAGGGGCAACTAATGAAAAACTGTTTTTT. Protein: CASSPPQGATNEKLFF.

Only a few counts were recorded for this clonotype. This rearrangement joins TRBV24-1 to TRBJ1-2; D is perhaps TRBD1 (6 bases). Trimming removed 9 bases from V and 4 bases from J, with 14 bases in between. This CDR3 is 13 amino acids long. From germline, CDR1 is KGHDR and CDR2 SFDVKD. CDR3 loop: CATSDAGAYGYTF. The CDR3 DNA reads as TGTGCCACCTCGGACGCAGGGGCCTATGGCTACACCTTC.

CDR3 protein: CASSLFGRRGATGELFF. CDR3 bases: TGTGCCAGCAGCTTATTCGGCAGGCGAGGGGCCACCGGGGAGCTGTTTTTT. The genes are TRBV13 and TRBJ2-2, with D perhaps assigned TRBD1 or TRBD2 (5 bases each). With 2 bases removed from V and 4 bases from J, the gap between germline ends came to 17 bases. CDR3 length equals 17 residues. Germline assignment: CDR1 PRHDT and CDR2 FYEKMQ (reference sequence).

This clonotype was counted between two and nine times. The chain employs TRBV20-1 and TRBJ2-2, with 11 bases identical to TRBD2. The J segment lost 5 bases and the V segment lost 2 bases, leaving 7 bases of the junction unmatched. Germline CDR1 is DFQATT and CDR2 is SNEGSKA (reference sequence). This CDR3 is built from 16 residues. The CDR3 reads CSARPVRLAGTGELFF. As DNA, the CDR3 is TGCAGTGCTAGACCCGTGAGACTAGCGGGAACCGGGGAGCTGTTTTTT.

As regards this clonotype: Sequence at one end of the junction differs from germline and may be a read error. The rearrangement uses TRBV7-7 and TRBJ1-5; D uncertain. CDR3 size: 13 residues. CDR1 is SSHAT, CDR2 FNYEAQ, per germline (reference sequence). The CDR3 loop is CASSLSEGQPQHF. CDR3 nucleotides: TGTGCTAGCAGCCTCTCTGAGGGACAGCCCCAGCATTTT.

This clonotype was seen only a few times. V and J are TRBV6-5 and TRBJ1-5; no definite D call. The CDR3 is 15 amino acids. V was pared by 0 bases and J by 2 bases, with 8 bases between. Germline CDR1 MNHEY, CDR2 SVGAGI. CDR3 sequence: CASSYSGLGNQPQHF. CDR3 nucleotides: TGTGCCAGCAGTTACTCAGGGCTGGGCAATCAGCCCCAGCATTTT.

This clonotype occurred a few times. CDR3: CASSRGQFNEQFF. The CDR3 DNA sequence: TGTGCCAGCAGCAGAGGACAGTTCAATGAGCAGTTCTTC. V and J are TRBV7-9 and TRBJ2-1; TRBD1 might be the D (6 bases). The CDR3 totals 13 residues. V lost 5 bases to trimming and J lost 6 bases, with 11 bases between them. Looked up from germline, CDR1 is SEHNR and CDR2 is FQNEAQ (reference sequence). Full variable domain (rest looked up from reference TRBV7-9 and TRBJ2-1): DTGVSQNPRHKITKRGQNVTFRCDPISEHNRLYWYRQTLGQGPEFLTYFQNEAQLEKSRLLSDRFSAERPKGSFSTLEIQRTEQGDSAMYLCASSRGQFNEQFFGPGTRLTVL.

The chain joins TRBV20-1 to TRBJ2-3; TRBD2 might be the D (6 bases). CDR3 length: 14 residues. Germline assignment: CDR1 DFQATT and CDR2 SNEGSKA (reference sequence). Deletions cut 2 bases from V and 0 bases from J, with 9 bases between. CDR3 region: CSARIAGSTDTQYF. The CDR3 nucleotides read TGCAGTGCTAGAATCGCGGGGAGCACAGATACGCAGTATTTT.

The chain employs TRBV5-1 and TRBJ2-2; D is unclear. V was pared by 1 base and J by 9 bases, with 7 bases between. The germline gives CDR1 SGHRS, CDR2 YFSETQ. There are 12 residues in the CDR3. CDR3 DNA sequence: TGCGCCAGCAGCTTGTTACCTAGGGAGCTGTTTTTT. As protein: CASSLLPRELFF.

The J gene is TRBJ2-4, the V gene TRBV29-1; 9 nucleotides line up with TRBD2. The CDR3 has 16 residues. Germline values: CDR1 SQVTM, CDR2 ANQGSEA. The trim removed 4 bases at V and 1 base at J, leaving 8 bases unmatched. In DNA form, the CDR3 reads TGCAGCGTTGCCCGGCTAGCGGGAAGGGCCAAAAACATTCAGTACTTC. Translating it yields CSVARLAGRAKNIQYF. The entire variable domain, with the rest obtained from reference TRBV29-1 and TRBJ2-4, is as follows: SAVISQKPSRDICQRGTSLTIQCQVDSQVTMMFWYRQQPGQSLTLIATANQGSEATYESGFVIDKFPISRPNLTFSTLTVSNMSPEDSSIYLCSVARLAGRAKNIQYFGAGTRLSVL.

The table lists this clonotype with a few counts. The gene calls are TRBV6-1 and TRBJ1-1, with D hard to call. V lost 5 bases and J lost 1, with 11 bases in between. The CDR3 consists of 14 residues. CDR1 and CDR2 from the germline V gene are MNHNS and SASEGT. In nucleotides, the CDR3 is TGTGCCAGCAGTCGCCCGACTGGGAACACTGAAGCTTTCTTT. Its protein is CASSRPTGNTEAFF.

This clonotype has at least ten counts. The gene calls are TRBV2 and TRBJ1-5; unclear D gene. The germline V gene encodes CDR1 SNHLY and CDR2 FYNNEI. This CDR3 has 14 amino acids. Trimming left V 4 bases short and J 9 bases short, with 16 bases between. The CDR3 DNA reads TGTGCCAGCAGTGTCGACACGGGAAAGTGGCCCCAGCATTTT. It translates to CASSVDTGKWPQHF.

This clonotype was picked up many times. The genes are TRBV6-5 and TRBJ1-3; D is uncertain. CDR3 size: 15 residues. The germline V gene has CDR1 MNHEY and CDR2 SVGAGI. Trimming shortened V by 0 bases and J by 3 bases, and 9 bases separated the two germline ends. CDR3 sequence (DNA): TGTGCCAGCAGTTACTCGATACGCGGTGGAAACACCATATATTTT. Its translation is CASSYSIRGGNTIYF.

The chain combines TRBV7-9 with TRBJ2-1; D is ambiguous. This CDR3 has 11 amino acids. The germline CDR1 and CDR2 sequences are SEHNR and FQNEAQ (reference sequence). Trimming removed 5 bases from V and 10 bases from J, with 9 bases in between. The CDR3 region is CASSLLGEQFF. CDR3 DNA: TGTGCCAGCAGCCTGCTAGGCGAGCAGTTCTTC. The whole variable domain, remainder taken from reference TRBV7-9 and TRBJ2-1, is DTGVSQNPRHKITKRGQNVTFRCDPISEHNRLYWYRQTLGQGPEFLTYFQNEAQLEKSRLLSDRFSAERPKGSFSTLEIQRTEQGDSAMYLCASSLLGEQFFGPGTRLTVL.

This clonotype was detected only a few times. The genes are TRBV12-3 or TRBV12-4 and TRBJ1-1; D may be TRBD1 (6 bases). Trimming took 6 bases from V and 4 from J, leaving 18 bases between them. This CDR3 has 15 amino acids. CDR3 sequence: CASSSLGGVGTEAFF. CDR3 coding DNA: TGTGCCAGCAGCTCCCTAGGGGGGGTTGGCACTGAAGCTTTCTTT.

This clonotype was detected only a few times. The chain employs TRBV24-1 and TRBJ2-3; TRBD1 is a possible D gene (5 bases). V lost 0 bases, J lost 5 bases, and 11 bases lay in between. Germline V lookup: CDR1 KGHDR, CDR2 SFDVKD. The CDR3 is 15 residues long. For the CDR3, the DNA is TGTGCCACCAGTGATTTGCAGGGTACGGGAGATACGCAGTATTTT. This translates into CATSDLQGTGDTQYF.